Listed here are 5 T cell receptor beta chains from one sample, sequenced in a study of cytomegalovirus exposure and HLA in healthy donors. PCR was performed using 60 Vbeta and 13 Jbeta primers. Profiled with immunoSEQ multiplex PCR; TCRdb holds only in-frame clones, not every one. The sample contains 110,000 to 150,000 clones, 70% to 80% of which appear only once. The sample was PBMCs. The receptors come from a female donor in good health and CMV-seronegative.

In DNA, the CDR3 is TGCGCCAGCAGCCAAGGTGGAGGCACTGAAGCTTTCTTT. Amino acid sequence: CASSQGGGTEAFF. The rearrangement links TRBV5-1 to TRBJ1-1; no firm D call. CDR1 SGHRS and CDR2 YFSETQ come from the germline V gene. CDR3 length equals 13 residues. V lost 4 bases and J lost 4, with 11 bases in between.

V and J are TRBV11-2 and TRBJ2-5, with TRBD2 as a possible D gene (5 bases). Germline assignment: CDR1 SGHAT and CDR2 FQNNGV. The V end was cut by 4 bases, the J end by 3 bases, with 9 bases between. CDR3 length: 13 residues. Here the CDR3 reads CASSSGEKETQYF. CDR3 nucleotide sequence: TGTGCCAGCAGCTCCGGGGAGAAAGAGACCCAGTACTTC.

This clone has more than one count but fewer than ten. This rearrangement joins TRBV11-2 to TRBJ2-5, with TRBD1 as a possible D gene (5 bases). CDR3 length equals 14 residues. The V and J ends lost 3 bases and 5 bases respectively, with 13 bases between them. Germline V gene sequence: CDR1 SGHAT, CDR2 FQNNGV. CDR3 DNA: TGTGCCAGCAGCTTGGGGCTAGACGGGGAGACCCAGTACTTC. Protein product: CASSLGLDGETQYF. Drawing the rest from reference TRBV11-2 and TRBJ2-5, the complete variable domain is EAGVAQSPRYKIIEKRQSVAFWCNPISGHATLYWYQQILGQGPKLLIQFQNNGVVDDSQLPKDRFSAERLKGVDSTLKIQPAKLEDSAVYLCASSLGLDGETQYFGPGTRLLVL.

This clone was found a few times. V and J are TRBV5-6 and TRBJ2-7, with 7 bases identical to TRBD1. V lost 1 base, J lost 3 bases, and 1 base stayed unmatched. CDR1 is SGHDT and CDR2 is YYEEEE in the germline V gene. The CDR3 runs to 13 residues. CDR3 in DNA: TGTGCCAGCAGCTTGAGGACAGGCTACGAGCAGTACTTC. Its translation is CASSLRTGYEQYF. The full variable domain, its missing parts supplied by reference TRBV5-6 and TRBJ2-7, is DAGVTQSPTHLIKTRGQQVTLRCSPKSGHDTVSWYQQALGQGPQFIFQYYEEEERQRGNFPDRFSGHQFPNYSSELNVNALLLGDSALYLCASSLRTGYEQYFGPGTRLTVT.

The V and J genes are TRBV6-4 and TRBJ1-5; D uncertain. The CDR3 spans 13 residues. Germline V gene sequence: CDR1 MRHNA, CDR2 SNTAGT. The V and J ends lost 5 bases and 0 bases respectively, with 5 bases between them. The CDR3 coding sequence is TGTGCCAGCAGTCCCCATAGCAATCAGCCCCAGCATTTT. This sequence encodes CASSPHSNQPQHF.